A selection of T cell receptor beta chains follows, all from one sample in a study of OX40 agonist ivuxolimab in advanced cancers. Some clones are missing from TCRdb's copy, which holds only in-frame ones; the method was immunoSEQ multiplex PCR. This table has several thousand clones, 75% to 90% appearing once. The sample in question was CD4+ or CD8+ T cells sorted from blood, obtained in a trial of the OX40 agonist ivuxolimab. These receptors were taken from an adult with an advanced solid tumor such as melanoma, head and neck, liver or kidney cancer. CDR3s include the opening cysteine and the closing phenylalanine or tryptophan. Fields, in order: J gene, V gene, CDR3 protein.

>TRBJ1-1|TRBV29-1
CSVEQGMNTEAFF
>TRBJ2-1|TRBV15
CATSRVPWGGMGGGESYNEQFF
>TRBJ2-1|TRBV29-1
CSVFGTGFYNEQFF
>TRBJ1-1|TRBV6-5
CASSWGGGTEAFF
>TRBJ2-2|TRBV2
CASSRRSNTGELFF
>TRBJ2-2|TRBV10-1
CASSETGISGELFF
>TRBJ1-1|TRBV19
CASSINTYYTEAFF
>TRBJ2-7|TRBV5-1
CASSLVSAIGEQYF
>TRBJ1-5|TRBV6-4
CASSAPGTGNSNQPQHF
>TRBJ1-6|TRBV10-1
CASSLLSDSPLHF
>TRBJ1-1|TRBV19
CASSIRPDSGATEAFF
>TRBJ1-4|TRBV14
CASSQWDRELFF
>TRBJ2-3|TRBV7-6
CASSLNSGGYTDTQYF
>TRBJ2-7|TRBV5-1
CASSLRTETYEQYF
>TRBJ1-2|TRBV2
CASRSGTGFNYGYTF
>TRBJ2-2|TRBV5-8
CASSSRGVNTGELFF
>TRBJ2-7|TRBV6-6
CASAINRDGSYEQYF
>TRBJ1-6|TRBV4-2
CASSQDSDRTGFNSPLHF
>TRBJ2-3|TRBV2
CASSEVGLEDTQYF
>TRBJ2-7|TRBV19
CASSIDRRGFNEQYF
>TRBJ2-7|TRBV7-9
CASSLGTNPYEQYF
>TRBJ2-2|TRBV4-1
CASSQELSRQGSNTGELFF
>TRBJ2-5|TRBV4-1
CASSPSAVWETQYF
>TRBJ2-5|TRBV29-1
CSVETIPPRPGTPQETQYF
>TRBJ2-5|TRBV7-6
CASSLTSGGLQTQYF
>TRBJ1-5|TRBV19
CASSRTDLWPQHF
>TRBJ1-4|TRBV15
CATSRDGESEKLFF
>TRBJ2-7|TRBV19
CASSTGPAYEQYF
>TRBJ2-5|TRBV6-6
CASRGWGEGETQYF